A selection of T cell receptor beta chains follows, all from one sample in a study of cytomegalovirus exposure and HLA in healthy donors. The protocol was immunoSEQ multiplex PCR, while the TCRdb copy is restricted to in-frame clones and leaves out a portion. Of about 84,000 clones in the sample, approximately 91% were seen once. Input material: PBMCs. Receptors originate from a man under 40 in good health and CMV-seronegative. Each CDR3 is given with its conserved first and last residue. Each record gives: J gene, D gene, clone size, V gene, CDR3 protein, CDR3 DNA. The D gene is left open where the match is weak. Size is stated for part of the rows, as once, few or many counts, or as a class when the clone is expanded.

j_call: TRBJ2-1
d_call: TRBD2
clone_size: -
v_call: TRBV13
cdr3_aa: CASSLGSSGNEQFF
cdr3_nt: TGTGCCAGCAGCTTAGGGTCTAGCGGCAATGAGCAGTTCTTC

j_call: TRBJ1-4
d_call: TRBD1
clone_size: -
v_call: TRBV27
cdr3_aa: CASTGQGYEKLFF
cdr3_nt: TGTGCCAGCACCGGACAGGGTTATGAAAAACTGTTTTTT

j_call: TRBJ2-6
d_call: -
clone_size: -
v_call: TRBV30
cdr3_aa: CAWRLVGANVLTF
cdr3_nt: TGTGCCTGGCGCCTAGTTGGGGCCAACGTCCTGACTTTC

j_call: TRBJ2-3
d_call: TRBD2
clone_size: once
v_call: TRBV5-1
cdr3_aa: CASSRTGGSTDTQYF
cdr3_nt: TGCGCCAGCAGCCGGACGGGAGGGTCGACAGATACGCAGTATTTT

j_call: TRBJ2-5
d_call: -
clone_size: -
v_call: TRBV6-1
cdr3_aa: CASSSRQETQYF
cdr3_nt: TGTGCCAGCAGTTCTCGCCAAGAGACCCAGTACTTC

j_call: TRBJ1-2
d_call: -
clone_size: -
v_call: TRBV28
cdr3_aa: CASSRQMLGSGYTF
cdr3_nt: TGTGCCAGCAGTCGACAGATGCTCGGTAGTGGCTACACCTTC

j_call: TRBJ1-2
d_call: -
clone_size: -
v_call: TRBV5-6
cdr3_aa: CASSSGKNYGYTF
cdr3_nt: TGTGCCAGCAGTTCCGGGAAAAACTATGGCTACACCTTC

j_call: TRBJ2-3
d_call: TRBD1
clone_size: -
v_call: TRBV2
cdr3_aa: CASRIQGLSTDTQYF
cdr3_nt: TGTGCCAGCAGGATACAGGGGCTAAGCACAGATACGCAGTATTTT

j_call: TRBJ1-5
d_call: -
clone_size: -
v_call: TRBV18
cdr3_aa: CASSPVGGGDSNQPQHF
cdr3_nt: TGTGCCAGCTCACCGGTGGGGGGGGGCGACAGCAATCAGCCCCAGCATTTT

j_call: TRBJ2-1
d_call: TRBD2
clone_size: -
v_call: TRBV7-9
cdr3_aa: CASSRLAGGYNEQFF
cdr3_nt: TGTGCCAGCAGCCGTCTAGCGGGGGGATACAATGAGCAGTTCTTC

j_call: TRBJ2-5
d_call: TRBD1
clone_size: once
v_call: TRBV7-9
cdr3_aa: CASSLGTGGRETQYF
cdr3_nt: TGTGCCAGCAGCCTGGGGACAGGGGGTCGAGAGACCCAGTACTTC

j_call: TRBJ2-7
d_call: -
clone_size: -
v_call: TRBV5-1
cdr3_aa: CASSSEIRDPQYF
cdr3_nt: TGCGCCAGCAGCTCTGAAATCCGGGATCCGCAGTACTTC

j_call: TRBJ1-2
d_call: -
clone_size: -
v_call: TRBV28
cdr3_aa: CASSLIRGGAGGYTF
cdr3_nt: TGTGCCAGCAGCCTTATCCGGGGGGGGGCAGGAGGCTACACCTTC

j_call: TRBJ2-7
d_call: TRBD2
clone_size: -
v_call: TRBV19
cdr3_aa: CASSTLSGSGREQYF
cdr3_nt: TGTGCCAGTAGTACCCTTAGCGGGAGCGGAAGGGAGCAGTACTTC

j_call: TRBJ2-1
d_call: TRBD1
clone_size: -
v_call: TRBV6-7
cdr3_aa: CASSYSNQWSARIHRDSRNEQFF
cdr3_nt: TGTGCCAGCAGTTACTCGAATCAGTGGTCGGCTAGGATACACCGGGACAGCCGCAATGAGCAGTTCTTC

j_call: TRBJ1-1
d_call: TRBD1
clone_size: -
v_call: TRBV4-1
cdr3_aa: CASSQVVLFRKNLQGAQPEAFF
cdr3_nt: TGCGCCAGCAGCCAAGTAGTGTTGTTCCGAAAAAACCTACAGGGGGCGCAACCTGAAGCTTTCTTT

j_call: TRBJ2-3
d_call: -
clone_size: once
v_call: TRBV14
cdr3_aa: CASSQFLADTQYF
cdr3_nt: TGTGCCAGCAGCCAATTCCTTGCAGATACGCAGTATTTT

j_call: TRBJ2-7
d_call: -
clone_size: -
v_call: TRBV30
cdr3_aa: CAWSVGLESSYEQYF
cdr3_nt: TGTGCCTGGAGTGTTGGACTCGAGAGCTCCTACGAGCAGTACTTC

j_call: TRBJ1-2
d_call: -
clone_size: once
v_call: TRBV15
cdr3_aa: CATSRRRQDLYGYTF
cdr3_nt: TGTGCCACCAGCAGAAGACGACAGGACCTCTATGGCTACACCTTC

j_call: TRBJ1-5
d_call: TRBD1
clone_size: -
v_call: TRBV6-6
cdr3_aa: CASSDHRGSNQPQHF
cdr3_nt: TGTGCCAGCAGTGACCACAGGGGAAGCAATCAGCCCCAGCATTTT

j_call: TRBJ2-1
d_call: TRBD1
clone_size: -
v_call: TRBV5-1
cdr3_aa: CASSSGQGIEQFF
cdr3_nt: TGCGCCAGCAGCTCGGGACAGGGGATCGAGCAGTTCTTC

j_call: TRBJ1-3
d_call: TRBD1
clone_size: -
v_call: TRBV7-3
cdr3_aa: CASRPGGSGNTIYF
cdr3_nt: TGTGCCAGCAGACCAGGGGGCAGCGGAAACACCATATATTTT

j_call: TRBJ1-3
d_call: -
clone_size: -
v_call: TRBV11-2
cdr3_aa: CASSLRGGVAGNTIYF
cdr3_nt: TGTGCCAGCAGCTTACGCGGGGGGGTAGCTGGAAACACCATATATTTT

j_call: TRBJ2-3
d_call: TRBD1
clone_size: -
v_call: TRBV5-1
cdr3_aa: CASSLIGRGRTSTDTQYF
cdr3_nt: TGCGCCAGCAGCTTGATTGGCAGGGGGAGAACTAGCACAGATACGCAGTATTTT

j_call: TRBJ2-7
d_call: TRBD2
clone_size: few
v_call: TRBV6-1
cdr3_aa: CASSEMAGVAGASYEQYF
cdr3_nt: TGTGCCAGCAGTGAAATGGCAGGGGTAGCGGGAGCCTCCTACGAGCAGTACTTC

j_call: TRBJ2-7
d_call: TRBD1
clone_size: -
v_call: TRBV27
cdr3_aa: CASSAGTGRYEQYF
cdr3_nt: TGTGCCAGCAGTGCCGGGACAGGCCGCTACGAGCAGTACTTC

j_call: TRBJ2-1
d_call: TRBD1
clone_size: -
v_call: TRBV6-1
cdr3_aa: CAIIKDRPYNEQFF
cdr3_nt: TGTGCCATCATAAAGGACAGGCCGTACAATGAGCAGTTCTTC